This T cell receptor beta chain derives from a study of shared clonotypes between healthy human individuals. DNA at 200 ng, 25,000 to 35,000 T cell genomes, went into sorted-subset replicate PCRs. Measured with immunoSEQ multiplex PCR; TCRdb has only the in-frame clones, and not every one. The sample contains hundreds of thousands of clones, 95% of which appear only once. Study observations and caveats: Non-shared clonotypes had lower generation probabilities than those shared by all four donors. Despite large depth, sorted-subset datasets appeared incompletely sequenced. Memory subsets had estimated richness that was generally smaller than that of naive subsets.

Naive CD8 populations comprised CD45RO-negative cells positively selected for CCR7, excluding terminally differentiated effector memory CD45RA+ cells. This clone has only one observation. Its antigen is undetermined. Germline-derived CDR1 and CDR2 are SEHNR and FQNEAQ (reference sequence). V was pared by 5 bases and J by 0 bases, with 20 bases between. The length of the CDR3 is 17 residues. The chain combines TRBV7-9 with TRBJ2-7, with D tentatively TRBD1 or TRBD2 (5 bases each). The clonotype comes from a woman aged 30 to 39 in good health. The sequenced sample consisted of naive CD8+ T cells sorted from blood. The CDR3 sequence: CASSPRRLDGGSYEQYF. The CDR3 bases are TGTGCCAGCAGCCCAAGGAGGCTTGATGGGGGCTCCTACGAGCAGTACTTC. Complete variable domain (other parts from reference TRBV7-9 and TRBJ2-7): DTGVSQNPRHKITKRGQNVTFRCDPISEHNRLYWYRQTLGQGPEFLTYFQNEAQLEKSRLLSDRFSAERPKGSFSTLEIQRTEQGDSAMYLCASSPRRLDGGSYEQYFGPGTRLTVT.